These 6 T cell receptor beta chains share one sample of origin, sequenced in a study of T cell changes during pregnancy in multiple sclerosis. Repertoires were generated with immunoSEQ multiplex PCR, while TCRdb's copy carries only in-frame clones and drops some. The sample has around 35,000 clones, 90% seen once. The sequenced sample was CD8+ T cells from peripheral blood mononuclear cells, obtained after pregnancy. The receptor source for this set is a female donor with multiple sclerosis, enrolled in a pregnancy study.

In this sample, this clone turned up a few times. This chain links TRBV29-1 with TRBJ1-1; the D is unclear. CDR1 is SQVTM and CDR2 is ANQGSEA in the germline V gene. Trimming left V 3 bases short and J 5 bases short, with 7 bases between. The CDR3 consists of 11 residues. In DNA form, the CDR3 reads TGCAGCGTTGAGGCATGGACTGAAGCTTTCTTT. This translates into CSVEAWTEAFF. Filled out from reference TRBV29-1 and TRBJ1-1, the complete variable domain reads SAVISQKPSRDICQRGTSLTIQCQVDSQVTMMFWYRQQPGQSLTLIATANQGSEATYESGFVIDKFPISRPNLTFSTLTVSNMSPEDSSIYLCSVEAWTEAFFGQGTRLTVV.

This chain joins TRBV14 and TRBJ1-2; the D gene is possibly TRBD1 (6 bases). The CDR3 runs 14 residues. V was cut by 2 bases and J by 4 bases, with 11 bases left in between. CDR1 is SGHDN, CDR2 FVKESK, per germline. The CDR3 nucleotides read TGTGCCAGCAGCCAAACAGGGCGTGGCTATGGCTACACCTTC. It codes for CASSQTGRGYGYTF.

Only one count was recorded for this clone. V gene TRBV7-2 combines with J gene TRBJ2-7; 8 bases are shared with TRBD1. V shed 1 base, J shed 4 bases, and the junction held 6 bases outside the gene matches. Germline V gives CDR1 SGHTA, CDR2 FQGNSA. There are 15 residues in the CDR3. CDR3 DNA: TGTGCCAGCAGCTTAGTACAGGGGGTTCTTTACGAGCAGTACTTC. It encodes CASSLVQGVLYEQYF.

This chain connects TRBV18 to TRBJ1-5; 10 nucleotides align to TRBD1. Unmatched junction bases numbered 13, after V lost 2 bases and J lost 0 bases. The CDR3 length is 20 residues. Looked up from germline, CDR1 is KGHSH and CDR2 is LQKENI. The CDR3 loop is CASSPDSTGGKCCSNQPQHF. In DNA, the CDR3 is TGTGCCAGCTCACCAGACTCGACAGGGGGCAAATGTTGTAGCAATCAGCCCCAGCATTTT.

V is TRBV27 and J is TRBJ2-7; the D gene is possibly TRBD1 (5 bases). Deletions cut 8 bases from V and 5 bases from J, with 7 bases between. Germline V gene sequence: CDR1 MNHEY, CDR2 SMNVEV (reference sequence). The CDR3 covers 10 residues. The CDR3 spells CASGAHEQYF. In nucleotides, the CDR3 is TGTGCCAGCGGGGCTCACGAGCAGTACTTC.

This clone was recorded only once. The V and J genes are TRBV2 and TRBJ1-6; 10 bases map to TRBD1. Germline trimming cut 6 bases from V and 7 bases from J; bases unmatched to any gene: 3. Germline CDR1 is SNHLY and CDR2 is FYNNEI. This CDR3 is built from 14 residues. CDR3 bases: TGTGCCAGCAGGGACAGGGGGGAGAATTCACCCCTCCACTTT. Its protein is CASRDRGENSPLHF.